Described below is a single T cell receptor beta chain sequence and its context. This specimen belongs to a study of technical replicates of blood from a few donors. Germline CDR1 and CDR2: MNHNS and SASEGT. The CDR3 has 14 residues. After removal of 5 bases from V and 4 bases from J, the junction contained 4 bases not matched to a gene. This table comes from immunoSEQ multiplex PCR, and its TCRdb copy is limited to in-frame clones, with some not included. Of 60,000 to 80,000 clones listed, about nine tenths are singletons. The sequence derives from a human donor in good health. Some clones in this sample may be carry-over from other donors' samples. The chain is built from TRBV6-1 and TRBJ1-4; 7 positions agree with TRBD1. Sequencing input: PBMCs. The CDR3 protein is CASSPGQFNEKLFF. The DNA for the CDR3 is TGTGCCAGCAGTCCGGGACAGTTTAATGAAAAACTGTTTTTT.